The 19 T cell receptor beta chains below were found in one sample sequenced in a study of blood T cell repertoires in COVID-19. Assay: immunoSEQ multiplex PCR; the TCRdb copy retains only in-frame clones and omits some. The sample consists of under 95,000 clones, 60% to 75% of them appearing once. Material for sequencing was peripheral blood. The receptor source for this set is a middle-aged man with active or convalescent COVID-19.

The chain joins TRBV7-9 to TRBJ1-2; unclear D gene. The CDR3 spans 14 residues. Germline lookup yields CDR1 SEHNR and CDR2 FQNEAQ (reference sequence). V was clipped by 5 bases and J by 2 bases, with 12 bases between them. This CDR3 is CASSRRQTNYGYTF. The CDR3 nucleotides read TGTGCCAGCAGCCGCAGACAAACCAACTATGGCTACACCTTC.

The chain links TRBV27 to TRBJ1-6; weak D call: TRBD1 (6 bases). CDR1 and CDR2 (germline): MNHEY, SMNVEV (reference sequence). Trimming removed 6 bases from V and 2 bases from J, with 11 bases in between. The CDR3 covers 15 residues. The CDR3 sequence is CASRTTGAYNSPLHF. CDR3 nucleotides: TGTGCCAGCAGGACGACAGGCGCCTATAATTCACCCCTCCACTTT.

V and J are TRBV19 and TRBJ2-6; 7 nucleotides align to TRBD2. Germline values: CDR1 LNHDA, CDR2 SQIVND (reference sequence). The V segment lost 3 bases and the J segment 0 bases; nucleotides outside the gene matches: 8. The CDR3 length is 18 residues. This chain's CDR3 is CASSIASGAPSGANVLTF. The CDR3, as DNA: TGTGCCAGTAGTATCGCTAGCGGTGCCCCCTCTGGGGCCAACGTCCTGACTTTC. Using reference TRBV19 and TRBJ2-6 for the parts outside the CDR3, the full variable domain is DGGITQSPKYLFRKEGQNVTLSCEQNLNHDAMYWYRQDPGQGLRLIYYSQIVNDFQKGDIAEGYSVSREKKESFPLTVTSAQKNPTAFYLCASSIASGAPSGANVLTFGAGSRLTVL.

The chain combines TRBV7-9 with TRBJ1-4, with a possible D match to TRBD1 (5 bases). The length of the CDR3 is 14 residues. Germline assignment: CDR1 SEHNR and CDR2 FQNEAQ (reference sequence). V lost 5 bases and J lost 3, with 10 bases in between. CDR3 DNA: TGTGCCAGCAGCGCGACAGTAGCTAATGAAAAACTGTTTTTT. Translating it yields CASSATVANEKLFF.

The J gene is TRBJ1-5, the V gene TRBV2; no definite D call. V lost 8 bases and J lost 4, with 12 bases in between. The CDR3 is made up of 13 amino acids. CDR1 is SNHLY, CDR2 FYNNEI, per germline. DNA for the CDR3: TGTGCCAGCCGGGATAACCTAAATCAGCCCCAGCATTTT. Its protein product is CASRDNLNQPQHF. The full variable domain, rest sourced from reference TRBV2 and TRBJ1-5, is EPEVTQTPSHQVTQMGQEVILRCVPISNHLYFYWYRQILGQKVEFLVSFYNNEISEKSEIFDDQFSVERPDGSNFTLKIRSTKLEDSAMYFCASRDNLNQPQHFGDGTRLSIL.

CDR3 DNA: TGTGCCAGCACCCCCCGGGGTGGTAATGAAAAACTGTTTTTT. This codes for CASTPRGGNEKLFF. This sequence joins TRBV6-5 and TRBJ1-4; no definite D call. Between the trimmed V and J ends, which lost 7 bases and 4 bases, there was a span of 13 bases. The CDR3 covers 14 residues. The germline V gene encodes CDR1 MNHEY and CDR2 SVGAGI.

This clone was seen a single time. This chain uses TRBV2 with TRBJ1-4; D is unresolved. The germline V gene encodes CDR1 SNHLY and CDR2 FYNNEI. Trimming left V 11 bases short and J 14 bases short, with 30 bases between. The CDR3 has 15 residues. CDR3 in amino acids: CASRDKGLLGGRLFF. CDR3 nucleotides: TGTGCCTCCAGAGACAAGGGCCTACTGGGAGGAAGGCTGTTTTTT.

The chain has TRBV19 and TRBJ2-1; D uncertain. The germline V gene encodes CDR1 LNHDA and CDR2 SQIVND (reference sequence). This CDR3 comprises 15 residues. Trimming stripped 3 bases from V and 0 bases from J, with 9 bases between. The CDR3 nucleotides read TGTGCCAGTAGTATGCAGAAGTCCTCCTACAATGAGCAGTTCTTC. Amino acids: CASSMQKSSYNEQFF.

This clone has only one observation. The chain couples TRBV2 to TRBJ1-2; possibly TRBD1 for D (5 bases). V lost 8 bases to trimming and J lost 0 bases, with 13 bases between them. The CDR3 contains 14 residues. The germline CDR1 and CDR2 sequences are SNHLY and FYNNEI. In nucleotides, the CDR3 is TGTGCCAGCGGCCCGACAGTTTCTAACTATGGCTACACCTTC. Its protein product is CASGPTVSNYGYTF.

The CDR3 here is CASGLNRGELFF. Here the CDR3 DNA reads TGTGCTAGTGGTTTGAACAGGGGGGAGCTGTTTTTT. The chain joins TRBV12-5 to TRBJ2-2, with D possibly being TRBD1 (5 bases). The ends were cut back, 2 bases at V and 8 bases at J, with 6 bases in the middle. The germline V gene has CDR1 LGHNT and CDR2 FRNRAP. The CDR3 length is 12 residues.

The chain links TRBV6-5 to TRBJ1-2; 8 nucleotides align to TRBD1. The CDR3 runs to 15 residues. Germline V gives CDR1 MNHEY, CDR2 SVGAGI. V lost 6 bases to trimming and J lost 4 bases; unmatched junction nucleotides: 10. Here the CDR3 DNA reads TGTGCCAGCAGCTCTTTGGACAGGGTGCCCTATGGCTACACCTTC. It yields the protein CASSSLDRVPYGYTF.

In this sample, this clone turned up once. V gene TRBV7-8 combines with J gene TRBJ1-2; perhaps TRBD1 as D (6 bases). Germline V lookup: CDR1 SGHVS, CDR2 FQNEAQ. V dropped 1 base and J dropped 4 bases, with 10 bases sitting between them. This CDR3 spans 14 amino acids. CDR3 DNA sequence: TGTGCCAGCAGCTTAGGGGCAGGGGTCTATGGCTACACCTTC. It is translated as CASSLGAGVYGYTF.

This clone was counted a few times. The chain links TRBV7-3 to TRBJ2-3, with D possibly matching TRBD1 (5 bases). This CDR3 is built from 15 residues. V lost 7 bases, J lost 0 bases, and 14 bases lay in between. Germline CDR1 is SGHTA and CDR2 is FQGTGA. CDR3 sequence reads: CASNSMGLSTDTQYF. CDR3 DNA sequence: TGTGCCAGCAATTCCATGGGGCTTAGCACAGATACGCAGTATTTT.

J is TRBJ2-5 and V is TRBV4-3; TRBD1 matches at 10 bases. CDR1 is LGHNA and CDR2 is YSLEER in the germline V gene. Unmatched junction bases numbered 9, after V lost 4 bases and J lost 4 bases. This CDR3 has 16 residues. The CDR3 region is CASSPSPWTGGETQYF. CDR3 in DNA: TGCGCCAGCAGCCCCTCTCCGTGGACAGGGGGAGAGACCCAGTACTTC.

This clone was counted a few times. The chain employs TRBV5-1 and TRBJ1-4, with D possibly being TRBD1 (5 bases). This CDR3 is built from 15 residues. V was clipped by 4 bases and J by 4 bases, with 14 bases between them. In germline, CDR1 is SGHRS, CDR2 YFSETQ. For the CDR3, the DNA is TGCGCCAGCAGCCCGGCTTCCGGGGGTAATGAAAAACTGTTTTTT. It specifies CASSPASGGNEKLFF.

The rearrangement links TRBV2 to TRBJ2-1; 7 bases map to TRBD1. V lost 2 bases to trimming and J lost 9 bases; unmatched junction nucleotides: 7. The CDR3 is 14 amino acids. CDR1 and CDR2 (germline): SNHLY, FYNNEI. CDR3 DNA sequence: TGTGCCAGCAGTGAAAGCTCAGGGGGAAGTGAGCAGTTCTTC. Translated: CASSESSGGSEQFF.

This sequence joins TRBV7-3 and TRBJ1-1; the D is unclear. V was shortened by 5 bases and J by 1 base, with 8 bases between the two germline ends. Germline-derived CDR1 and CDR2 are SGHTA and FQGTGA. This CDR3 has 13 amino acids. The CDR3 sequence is CASSITENTEAFF. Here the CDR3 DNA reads TGTGCCAGCAGCATTACAGAGAACACTGAAGCTTTCTTT. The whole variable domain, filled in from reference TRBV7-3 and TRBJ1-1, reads GAGVSQTPSNKVTEKGKYVELRCDPISGHTALYWYRQSLGQGPEFLIYFQGTGAADDSGLPNDRFFAVRPEGSVSTLKIQRTERGDSAVYLCASSITENTEAFFGQGTRLTVV.

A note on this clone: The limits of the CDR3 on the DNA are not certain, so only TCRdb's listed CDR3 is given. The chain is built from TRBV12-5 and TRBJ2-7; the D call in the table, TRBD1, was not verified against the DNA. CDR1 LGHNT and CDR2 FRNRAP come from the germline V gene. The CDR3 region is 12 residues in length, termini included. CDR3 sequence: CASGFGQGSASF.

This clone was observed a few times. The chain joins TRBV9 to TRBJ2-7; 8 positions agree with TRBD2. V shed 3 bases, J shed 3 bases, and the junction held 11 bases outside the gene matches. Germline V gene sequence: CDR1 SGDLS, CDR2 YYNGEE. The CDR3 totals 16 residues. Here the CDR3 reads CASSEGAGAGDYEQYF. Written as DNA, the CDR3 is TGTGCCAGCAGCGAGGGAGCGGGAGCGGGGGACTACGAGCAGTACTTC. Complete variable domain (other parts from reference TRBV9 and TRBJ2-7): DSGVTQTPKHLITATGQRVTLRCSPRSGDLSVYWYQQSLDQGLQFLIQYYNGEERAKGNILERFSAQQFPDLHSELNLSSLELGDSALYFCASSEGAGAGDYEQYFGPGTRLTVT.